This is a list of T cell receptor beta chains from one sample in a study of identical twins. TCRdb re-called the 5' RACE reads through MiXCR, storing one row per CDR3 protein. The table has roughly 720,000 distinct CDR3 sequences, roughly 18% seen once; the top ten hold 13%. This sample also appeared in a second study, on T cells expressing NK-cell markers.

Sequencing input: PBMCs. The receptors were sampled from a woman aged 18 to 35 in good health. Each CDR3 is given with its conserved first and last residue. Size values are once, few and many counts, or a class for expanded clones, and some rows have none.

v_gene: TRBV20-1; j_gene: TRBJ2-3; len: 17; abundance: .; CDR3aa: CSAGQIPGADRADTQYF
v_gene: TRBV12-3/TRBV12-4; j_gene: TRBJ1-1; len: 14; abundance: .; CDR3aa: CASSFPGVWHEAFF
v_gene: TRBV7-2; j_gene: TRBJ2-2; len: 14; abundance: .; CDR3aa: CASSLGEIAGELFF
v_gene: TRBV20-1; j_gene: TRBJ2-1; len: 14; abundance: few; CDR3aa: CSARDRRSRAEQFF
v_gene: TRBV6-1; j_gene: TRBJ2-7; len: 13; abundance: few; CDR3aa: CASTSGGQYEQYF
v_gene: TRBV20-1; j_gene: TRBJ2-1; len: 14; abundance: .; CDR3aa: CSARDRRGKDEQFF
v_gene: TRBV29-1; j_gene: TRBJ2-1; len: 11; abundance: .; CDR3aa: CIGRTRGEQFF
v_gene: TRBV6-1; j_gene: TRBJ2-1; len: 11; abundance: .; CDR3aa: CASSRGIEQFF
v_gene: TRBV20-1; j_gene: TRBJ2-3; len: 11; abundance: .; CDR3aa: CSALWSDTQYF
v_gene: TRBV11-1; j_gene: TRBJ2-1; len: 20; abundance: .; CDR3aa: CASSFSPGTSGVSSYNEQFF
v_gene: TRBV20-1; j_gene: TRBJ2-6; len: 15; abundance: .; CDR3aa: CSAVDGHSGANVLTF